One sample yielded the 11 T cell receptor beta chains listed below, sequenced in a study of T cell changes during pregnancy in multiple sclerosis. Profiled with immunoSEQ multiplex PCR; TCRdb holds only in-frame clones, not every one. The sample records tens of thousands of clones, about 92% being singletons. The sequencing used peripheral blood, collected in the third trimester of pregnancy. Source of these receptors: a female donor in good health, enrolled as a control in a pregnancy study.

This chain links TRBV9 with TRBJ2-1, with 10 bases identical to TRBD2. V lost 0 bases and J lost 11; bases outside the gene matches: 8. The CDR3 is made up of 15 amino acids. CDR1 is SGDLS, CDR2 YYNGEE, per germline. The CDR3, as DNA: TGTGCCAGCAGCGTAGTATCTGGGACTAGCGATCAGCAGTTCTTC. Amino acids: CASSVVSGTSDQQFF.

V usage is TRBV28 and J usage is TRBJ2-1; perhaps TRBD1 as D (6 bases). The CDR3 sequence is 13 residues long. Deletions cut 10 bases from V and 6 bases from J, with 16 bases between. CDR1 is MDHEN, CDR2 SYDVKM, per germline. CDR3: CAILQGEGNEQFF. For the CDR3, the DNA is TGTGCCATTCTACAGGGTGAAGGCAATGAGCAGTTCTTC. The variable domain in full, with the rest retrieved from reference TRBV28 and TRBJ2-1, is DVKVTQSSRYLVKRTGEKVFLECVQDMDHENMFWYRQDPGLGLRLIYFSYDVKMKEKGDIPEGYSVSREKKERFSLILESASTNQTSMYLCAILQGEGNEQFFGPGTRLTVL.

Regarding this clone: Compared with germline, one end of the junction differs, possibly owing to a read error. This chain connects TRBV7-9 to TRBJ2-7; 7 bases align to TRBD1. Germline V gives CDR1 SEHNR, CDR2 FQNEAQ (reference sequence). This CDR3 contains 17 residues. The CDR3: CASSLTRTGILRREQHF. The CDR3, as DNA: TGTGCCAGCAGCTTAACGAGGACAGGCATACTCCGGCGAGAGCAGCACTTC.

The CDR3 region is CSGGTGVGTGELFF. In nucleotides, the CDR3 is TGCAGCGGGGGGACAGGGGTGGGCACCGGGGAGCTGTTTTTT. The chain joins TRBV29-1 to TRBJ2-2, with TRBD1 matching over 10 bases. V lost 7 bases to trimming and J lost 4 bases; unmatched junction nucleotides: 6. CDR3 length: 14 residues. Per germline, CDR1 SQVTM and CDR2 ANQGSEA.

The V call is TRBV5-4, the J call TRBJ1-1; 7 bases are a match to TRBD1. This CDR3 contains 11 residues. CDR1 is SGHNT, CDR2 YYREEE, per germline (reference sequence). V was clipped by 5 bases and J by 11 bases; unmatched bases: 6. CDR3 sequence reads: CASSFTGEAFF. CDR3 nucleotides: TGTGCCAGCAGTTTCACAGGGGAGGCTTTCTTT.

CDR3 in amino acids: CASSVGLAGGPPIEQYF. CDR3 DNA sequence: TGTGCCAGCAGCGTGGGACTAGCGGGGGGCCCCCCTATCGAGCAGTACTTC. The rearrangement uses TRBV11-2 and TRBJ2-7; 15 nucleotides agree with TRBD2. Germline V gene data show CDR1 as SGHAT and CDR2 as FQNNGV. V lost 5 bases to trimming and J lost 6 bases; unmatched junction nucleotides: 11. This CDR3 contains 17 residues.

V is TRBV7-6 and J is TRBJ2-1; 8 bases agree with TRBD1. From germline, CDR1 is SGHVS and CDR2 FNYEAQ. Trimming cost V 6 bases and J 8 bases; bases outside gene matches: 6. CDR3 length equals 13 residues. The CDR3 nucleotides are TGTGCCAGCAGGAGGACAGGGAAGGATGAGCAGTTCTTC. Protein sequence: CASRRTGKDEQFF.

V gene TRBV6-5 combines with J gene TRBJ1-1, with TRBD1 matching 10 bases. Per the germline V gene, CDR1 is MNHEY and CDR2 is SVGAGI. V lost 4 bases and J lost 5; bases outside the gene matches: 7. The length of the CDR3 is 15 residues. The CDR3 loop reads CASSFGTGVYTEAFF. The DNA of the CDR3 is TGTGCCAGCAGTTTCGGGACAGGGGTTTATACTGAAGCTTTCTTT.

The CDR3 protein is CASSTRTHTDTQYF. Written as DNA, the CDR3 is TGTGCCAGCAGTACCAGGACACATACAGATACGCAGTATTTT. V gene TRBV5-6 combines with J gene TRBJ2-3; D is possibly TRBD1 (5 bases). Germline CDR1 reads SGHDT; CDR2 reads YYEEEE. The CDR3 has 14 residues. The V and J ends lost 5 bases and 3 bases respectively, with 13 bases between them.

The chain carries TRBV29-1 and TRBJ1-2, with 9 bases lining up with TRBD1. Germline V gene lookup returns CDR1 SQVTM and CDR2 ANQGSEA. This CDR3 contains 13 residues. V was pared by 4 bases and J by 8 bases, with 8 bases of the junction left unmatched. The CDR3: CSVVGTGIEGYTF. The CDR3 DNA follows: TGCAGCGTTGTAGGGACAGGGATTGAGGGCTACACCTTC.

The chain's CDR3 is CASSLDGVKMNTEAFF. The CDR3 nucleotides are TGCGCCAGCAGCTTGGACGGGGTTAAGATGAACACTGAAGCTTTCTTT. The rearrangement links TRBV5-1 to TRBJ1-1; D not certain. The germline V gene has CDR1 SGHRS and CDR2 YFSETQ. The CDR3 is 16 residues long. Trimming cost V 0 bases and J 0 bases, with 12 bases left between them.